Sequencing of this TCR beta chain was carried out in a study of shared clonotypes between healthy human individuals. Overall study findings and caveats: When naive CD4 clonotypes were compared across several donors, approximately 4.9% were shared. Sample collection involved blood only; tissue repertoires are likely different. Naive subsets typically showed greater estimated richness than memory subsets.

Germline lookup yields CDR1 SQVTM and CDR2 ANQGSEA. The V gene lost 4 bases and the J gene lost 1 base, with 7 bases spanning the gap. This CDR3 region has 12 residues. DNA at around 210 ng, about 30,000 T cell genomes, went into sorted-subset replicate PCRs. Sequenced by immunoSEQ multiplex PCR; TCRdb stores in-frame clones only, minus some. The sample has 2 million to 2.5 million clones; approximately 94% are singletons. About this clone itself: What it binds is unknown.

The TCR comes from a man younger than 30 in good health. Source material: naive CD4+ T cells sorted from blood. Subset of the sample: CD45RA+ positively selected. V gene TRBV29-1 combines with J gene TRBJ1-1; D is ambiguous. CDR3 sequence reads: CSVVNGNTEAFF. The CDR3 coding sequence is TGCAGCGTTGTAAACGGGAACACTGAAGCTTTCTTT. The variable domain in full, completed from reference TRBV29-1 and TRBJ1-1, reads SAVISQKPSRDICQRGTSLTIQCQVDSQVTMMFWYRQQPGQSLTLIATANQGSEATYESGFVIDKFPISRPNLTFSTLTVSNMSPEDSSIYLCSVVNGNTEAFFGQGTRLTVV.